This TCR beta chain emerged from a study of T-cell reconstitution after alpha-beta-depleted transplantation in children. Study findings and constraints: By one year post-transplant, T-cell counts and diversity largely arose from T cells that were newly produced. The study reportedly traced alpha-beta T cells about two months after transplant to several hundred expanded graft clones.

V was trimmed by 1 base and J by 7 bases, leaving 11 bases between them. Germline V gene lookup returns CDR1 SGHVS and CDR2 FQNEAQ. The CDR3 extends over 14 amino acids. Unique molecular identifiers were incorporated when the TCRbeta library was constructed. One entry per CDR3 protein, called by TCRdb with MiXCR from the PCR reads. The sample holds hundreds of thousands of distinct CDR3 sequences, about 12% seen once. This clonotype was recorded at least ten times. Its target is not known. The source is a girl aged 2 to 9 with congenital amegakaryocytic thrombocytopenia, due to receive a stem cell transplant. The starting material was PBMCs, obtained before TCRalphabeta/CD19-depleted stem cell transplant. The chain employs TRBV7-8 and TRBJ2-1; D may be TRBD1 (6 bases). For the CDR3, the DNA is TGTGCCAGCAGCTTAGAACAGGGTAAGAATGAGCAGTTCTTC. Translation: CASSLEQGKNEQFF.